The next 2 T cell receptor beta chains were all read from a single sample in a study of T-cell memory formation after mild COVID-19. MiXCR, applied by TCRdb to the 5' RACE reads, yields one record per CDR3 protein. The sample has about 150,000 distinct CDR3 sequences; roughly 6.3% are singletons. Sequenced: PBMCs or a T cell subset sorted from them (not recorded which). Receptor source: an adult woman who had mild COVID-19 (a few samples of this study predate the infection). Cell type and time point are not known.

This rearrangement joins TRBV7-2 to TRBJ2-7, with D unresolved. The germline V gene has CDR1 SGHTA and CDR2 FQGNSA. The CDR3 runs to 12 residues. Trimming pared 2 bases from V and 2 bases from J, leaving 4 bases between. The CDR3 here is CASSLTTYEQYF. The CDR3 DNA reads as TGTGCCAGCAGCTTAACCACCTACGAGCAGTACTTC.

This clonotype was detected only a few times. This rearrangement joins TRBV12-3 or TRBV12-4 to TRBJ2-1; TRBD1 agrees at 10 bases. V was clipped by 5 bases and J by 5 bases; unmatched bases: 6. The length of the CDR3 is 15 residues. CDR3 sequence (DNA): TGTGCCAGCAGTAGAGGGGGACAGGGGAACAATGAGCAGTTCTTC. Its protein product is CASSRGGQGNNEQFF.